This record covers a single T cell receptor (beta chain). Its antigen remains unidentified. CDR3 size: 15 residues. Trimming removed 7 bases from V and 3 bases from J; junction bases left unmatched: 11. Germline V gene sequence: CDR1 ENHRY, CDR2 SYGVKD. Sequenced by immunoSEQ multiplex PCR; TCRdb stores in-frame clones only, minus some. The table lists around 81,000 clones, roughly four fifths of them singletons. This sample was included in a study of T cell responses to AZD1222 COVID-19 vaccine. General study points: Possibly, clonal diversity was underestimated; donors were largely white British and included more females.

The gene calls are TRBV10-3 and TRBJ2-7; TRBD2 agrees at 8 bases. This clonotype was sampled from an adult in good health. The source material was peripheral blood, sampled on day 0 of AZD1222 vaccination. In DNA, the CDR3 is TGTGCCATCAAGTCGGGAGCGGGAGTGAGCTACGAGCAGTACTTC. Translated: CAIKSGAGVSYEQYF.